The 10 T cell receptor beta chains reported below all come from one sample, sequenced in a study of T cells in women clearing cervical HPV infection. Produced via immunoSEQ multiplex PCR; TCRdb's table is partial and in-frame only. In total, the table holds around 41,000 clones. The specimen was blood buffy coat. Receptors originate from a woman between 18 and 70 years old with a cervical HPV16 infection that either progressed to CIN3+ or cleared (not recorded which).

About this clone: The read terminates 3 residues before the CDR3 end, so the remaining end is supplied by the germline J gene. The J gene is TRBJ2-1, the V gene TRBV5-1; weak D call: TRBD1 (5 bases). V lost 4 bases, J lost 0 bases, and 14 bases lay in between. CDR1 is SGHRS and CDR2 is YFSETQ in the germline V gene. CDR3 length: 16 amino acids. The DNA read from the CDR3 is TGCGCCAGCAGCCACCCGACAGAGAGCTCCTACAATGAG. Translating gives CASSHPTESSYNE. The complete CDR3 sequence is CASSHPTESSYNEQFF.

To note about this clone: The read finishes 3 residues shy of the CDR3 end, and the germline J gene is used to complete it. The chain links TRBV6-2 or TRBV6-3 to TRBJ1-1; 8 bases align to TRBD1. Germline V gives CDR1 MNHEY, CDR2 SVGEGT. There are 16 residues in the CDR3. Trimming at V came to 2 bases and at J to 1 base, leaving 6 bases not matched to a gene. The CDR3: CASSYPRGPKNTEAFF. The part of the CDR3 DNA that was read is TGTGCCAGCAGTTACCCCAGGGGGCCAAAGAACACTGAA.

On this clone itself: The CDR3 is cut off 3 residues early in the read; its end comes from the germline J gene. V usage is TRBV11-1 and J usage is TRBJ1-2; TRBD1 aligns across 9 bases. The CDR3 is made up of 15 amino acids. The trim removed 4 bases at V and 4 bases at J, leaving 7 bases unmatched. Germline CDR1 is SGHAT and CDR2 is FQDESV (reference sequence). The CDR3 here is CASSSGQGRGYGYTF. The DNA read from the CDR3 is TGTGCCAGCAGCTCCGGACAGGGGCGCGGCTATGGC.

Comments on this clone: The read comes to an end 3 residues before the CDR3 does, leaving the germline J gene to fill in the end. The chain uses TRBV2 and TRBJ2-7; no definite D call. Germline CDR1 SNHLY, CDR2 FYNNEI. V lost 3 bases and J lost 2, with 5 bases in between. The CDR3 loop spans 12 amino acids. The part of the CDR3 DNA that was read is TGTGCCAGCAGTGACAGGACCTACGAG. As protein: CASSDRTYE. From start to end, the CDR3 is CASSDRTYEQYF.

To note about this clone: The read falls 3 residues short of the CDR3 end, and the missing part is taken from the germline J gene. The chain employs TRBV7-6 and TRBJ2-7; weak D call: TRBD1 (6 bases). CDR1 SGHVS and CDR2 FNYEAQ come from the germline V gene. Trimming removed 8 bases at V and 5 bases at J, with 16 bases between. The CDR3 contains 13 residues. CDR3 DNA (partial): TGTGCCAGCGGAAACAACAGGGTCCACGAG. Protein: CASGNNRVHE. The entire CDR3 is CASGNNRVHEQYF.

On this clone itself: The CDR3 is cut off 3 residues early in the read; its end comes from the germline J gene. The gene calls are TRBV20-1 and TRBJ1-1, with a possible D match to TRBD1 (5 bases). The CDR3 is 13 amino acids. Deletions cut 0 bases from V and 0 bases from J, with 5 bases between. In germline, CDR1 is DFQATT, CDR2 SNEGSKA (reference sequence). This CDR3 is CSAREGLNTEAFF. The part of the CDR3 DNA that was read is TGCAGTGCTAGAGAGGGGCTGAACACTGAA.

As to this clone: The CDR3 is cut off 3 residues early in the read; its end comes from the germline J gene. The V and J genes are TRBV7-9 and TRBJ2-1; TRBD2 matches at 8 bases. Looked up from germline, CDR1 is SEHNR and CDR2 is FQNEAQ (reference sequence). J lost 7 bases, V lost 5 bases, and 10 bases had no gene match. CDR3 length equals 15 residues. CDR3 residues: CASSMLAGISNEQFF. Incomplete CDR3 DNA: TGTGCCAGCAGCATGCTAGCGGGTATTAGTAATGAG.

Points on this clone: Read data end 3 residues before the CDR3 end; the end is taken from the germline J gene. The genes are TRBV5-6 and TRBJ2-2; no firm D call. The CDR3 is made up of 14 amino acids. V was trimmed by 0 bases and J by 6 bases, leaving 9 bases between them. CDR1 is SGHDT, CDR2 YYEEEE, per germline. CDR3 DNA (partial): TGTGCCAGCAGCTTGGGTACAAGGGCCGGGGAG. This codes for CASSLGTRAGE. The full CDR3 is CASSLGTRAGELFF.

Regarding this clone: The read terminates 3 residues ahead of where the CDR3 ends, so the germline J gene completes it. This chain links TRBV20-1 with TRBJ1-1; 8 nucleotides align to TRBD1. Germline V gene lookup returns CDR1 DFQATT and CDR2 SNEGSKA (reference sequence). V was clipped by 6 bases and J by 0 bases; unmatched bases: 21. The CDR3 consists of 19 residues. The DNA read from the CDR3 is TGCAGTGCAACCCCGACCCCGGCGGCAGGACAGGGCATGAACACTGAA. Translating gives CSATPTPAAGQGMNTE. In full, the CDR3 is CSATPTPAAGQGMNTEAFF.

Comment on this clone: The DNA ends 3 residues before the CDR3 does, and the rest of the CDR3 is filled in from the germline J gene. V and J are TRBV19 and TRBJ1-5; D remains unclear. The CDR3 runs 16 residues. CDR1 is LNHDA, CDR2 SQIVND, per germline (reference sequence). V gave up 4 bases and J gave up 4 bases, with 17 bases separating them. The CDR3 is CASSTPESSPNQPQHF. The CDR3 bases that were read are TGTGCCAGTAGTACGCCAGAGAGTAGCCCGAATCAGCCC.